The present T cell receptor (beta chain) was sequenced within a study of T cell repertoires in ileal Crohn's disease. Overall study context: The M6 sample came from neoterminal ileum during colonoscopy after surgery.

Repertoires were generated with immunoSEQ multiplex PCR, while TCRdb's copy carries only in-frame clones and drops some. The top ten clones hold roughly 2% of a sample with tens of thousands of clones, less than 90% of them seen once. Of note for this clone: Its specificity is unknown.

Noted time point: neoterminal ileum biopsy at postoperative endoscopy, about 6 months after surgery. Points from the study as a whole: Endoscopic recurrence occurred in every patient whose clonality exceeded 26.8%. Clonal expansions were more frequent in active smokers than non-smokers at surgery.

The V and J ends lost 5 bases and 5 bases respectively, with 18 bases between them. The CDR3 has 15 residues. Per germline, CDR1 MNHEY and CDR2 SMNVEV (reference sequence). This TCR was sampled from an adult with Crohn's disease. The chain carries TRBV27 and TRBJ1-1; D is possibly TRBD1 (6 bases). The sample consisted of ileal tissue. CDR3 DNA sequence: TGTGCCAGCAGTCCCCCCGGACAGTGGAGGACTGAAGCTTTCTTT. Translation gives CASSPPGQWRTEAFF.